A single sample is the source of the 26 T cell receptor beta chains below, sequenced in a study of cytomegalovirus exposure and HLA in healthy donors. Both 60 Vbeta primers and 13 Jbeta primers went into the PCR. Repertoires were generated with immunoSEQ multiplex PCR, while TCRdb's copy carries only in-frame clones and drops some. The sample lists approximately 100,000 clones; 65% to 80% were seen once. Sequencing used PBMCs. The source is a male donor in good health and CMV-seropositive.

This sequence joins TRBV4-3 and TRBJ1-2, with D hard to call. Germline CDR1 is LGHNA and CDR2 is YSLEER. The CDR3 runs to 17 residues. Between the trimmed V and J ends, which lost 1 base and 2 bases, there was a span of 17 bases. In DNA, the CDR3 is TGCGCCAGCAGCCAAGGGATAGGAGACGCCCAGAACTATGGCTACACCTTC. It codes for CASSQGIGDAQNYGYTF.

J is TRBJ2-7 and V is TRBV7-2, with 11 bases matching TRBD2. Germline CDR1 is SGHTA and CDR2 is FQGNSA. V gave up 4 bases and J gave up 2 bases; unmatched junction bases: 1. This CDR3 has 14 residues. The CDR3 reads CASSSGLAAYEQYF. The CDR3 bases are TGTGCCAGCAGCTCGGGACTAGCGGCCTACGAGCAGTACTTC.

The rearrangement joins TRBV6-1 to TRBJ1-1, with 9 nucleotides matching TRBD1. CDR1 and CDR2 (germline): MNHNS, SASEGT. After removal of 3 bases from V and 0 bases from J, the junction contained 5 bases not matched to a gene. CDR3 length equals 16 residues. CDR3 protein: CASSDYGTGLNTEAFF. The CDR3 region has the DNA TGTGCCAGCAGTGACTACGGGACAGGGCTGAACACTGAAGCTTTCTTT.

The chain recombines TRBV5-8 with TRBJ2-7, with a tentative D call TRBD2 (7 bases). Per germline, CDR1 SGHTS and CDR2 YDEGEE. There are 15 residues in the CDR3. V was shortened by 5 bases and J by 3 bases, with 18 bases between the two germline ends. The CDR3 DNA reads TGTGCCAGCAGATACCTTGGGGGGGCTGACTACGAGCAGTACTTC. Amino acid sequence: CASRYLGGADYEQYF.

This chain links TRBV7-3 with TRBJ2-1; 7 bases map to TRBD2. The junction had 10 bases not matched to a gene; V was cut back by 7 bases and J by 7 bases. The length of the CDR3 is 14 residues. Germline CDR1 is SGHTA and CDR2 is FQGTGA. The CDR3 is CASKLGGSFNEQFF. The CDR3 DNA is TGTGCCAGCAAGCTGGGCGGGAGTTTTAATGAGCAGTTCTTC.

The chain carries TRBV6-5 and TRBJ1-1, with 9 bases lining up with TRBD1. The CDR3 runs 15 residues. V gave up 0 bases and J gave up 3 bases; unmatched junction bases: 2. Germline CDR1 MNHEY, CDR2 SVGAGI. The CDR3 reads CASSYSTGGDTEAFF. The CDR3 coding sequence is TGTGCCAGCAGTTACTCGACAGGGGGGGACACTGAAGCTTTCTTT.

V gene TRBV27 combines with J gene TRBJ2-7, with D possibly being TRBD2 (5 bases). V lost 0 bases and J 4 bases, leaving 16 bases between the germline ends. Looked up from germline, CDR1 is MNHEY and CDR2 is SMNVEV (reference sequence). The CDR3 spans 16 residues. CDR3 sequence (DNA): TGTGCCAGCAGTTTATCGGCCAGCGCCCCGGGGTACGAGCAGTACTTC. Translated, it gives CASSLSASAPGYEQYF.

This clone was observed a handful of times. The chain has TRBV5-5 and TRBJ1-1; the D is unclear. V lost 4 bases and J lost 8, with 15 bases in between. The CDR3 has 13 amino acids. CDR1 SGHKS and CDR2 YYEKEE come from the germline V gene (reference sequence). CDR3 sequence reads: CASSRTSQPEAFF. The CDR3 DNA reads TGTGCCAGCAGCCGGACTTCACAGCCCGAAGCTTTCTTT.

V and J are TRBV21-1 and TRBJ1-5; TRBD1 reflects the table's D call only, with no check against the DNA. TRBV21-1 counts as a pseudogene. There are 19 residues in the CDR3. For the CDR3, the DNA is TGTGCCAGCCGACAGGATTGGGTAAGGGAGCGCTATAGCAATCAGCCCCAGCATTTT. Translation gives CASRQDWVRERYSNQPQHF.

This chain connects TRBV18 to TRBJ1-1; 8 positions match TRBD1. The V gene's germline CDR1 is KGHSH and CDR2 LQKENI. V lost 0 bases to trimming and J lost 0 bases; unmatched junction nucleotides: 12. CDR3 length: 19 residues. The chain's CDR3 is CASSPPGALTGAVNTEAFF. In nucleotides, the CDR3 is TGTGCCAGCTCACCACCGGGGGCCCTGACAGGGGCGGTGAACACTGAAGCTTTCTTT.

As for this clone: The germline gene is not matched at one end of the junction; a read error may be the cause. The CDR3 sequence is CASSLGPTGGYGYPF. The CDR3 DNA follows: TGCGCCAGCAGCTTGGGCCCGACAGGGGGATATGGCTACCCCTTC. The V gene is TRBV5-1, the J gene TRBJ1-2, with 9 positions matching TRBD1. CDR3 size: 15 residues. Germline V lookup: CDR1 SGHRS, CDR2 YFSETQ.

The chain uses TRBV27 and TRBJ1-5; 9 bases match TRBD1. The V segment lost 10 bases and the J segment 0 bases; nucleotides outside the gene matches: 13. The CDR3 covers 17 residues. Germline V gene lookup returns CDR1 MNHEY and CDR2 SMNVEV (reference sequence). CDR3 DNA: TGTGCCAACGCCGGGACAGGGCCTAGGTATAGCAATCAGCCCCAGCATTTT. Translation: CANAGTGPRYSNQPQHF.

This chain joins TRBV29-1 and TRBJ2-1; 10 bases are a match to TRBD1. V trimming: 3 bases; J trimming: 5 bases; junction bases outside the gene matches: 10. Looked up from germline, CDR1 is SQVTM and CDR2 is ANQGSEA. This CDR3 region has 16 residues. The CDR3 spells CSVDSLGQGTHNEQFF. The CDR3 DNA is TGCAGCGTTGACTCTTTGGGACAGGGGACCCACAATGAGCAGTTCTTC.

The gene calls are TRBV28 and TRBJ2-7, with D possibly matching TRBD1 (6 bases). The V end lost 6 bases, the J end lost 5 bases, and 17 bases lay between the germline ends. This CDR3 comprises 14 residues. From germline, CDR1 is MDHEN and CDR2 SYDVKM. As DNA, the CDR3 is TGTGCCAGCAGCTCATCCGGGACAAGGAACGAGCAGTACTTC. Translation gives CASSSSGTRNEQYF.

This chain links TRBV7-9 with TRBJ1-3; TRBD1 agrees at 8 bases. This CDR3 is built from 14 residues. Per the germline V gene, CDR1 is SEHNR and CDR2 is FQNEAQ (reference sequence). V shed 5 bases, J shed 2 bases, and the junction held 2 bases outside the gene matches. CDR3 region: CASSLDRAGNTIYF. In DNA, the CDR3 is TGTGCCAGCAGCCTGGACAGGGCTGGAAACACCATATATTTT.

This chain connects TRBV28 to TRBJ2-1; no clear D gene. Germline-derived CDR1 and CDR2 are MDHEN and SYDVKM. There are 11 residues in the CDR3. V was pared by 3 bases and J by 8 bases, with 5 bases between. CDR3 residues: CASSFLHEQFF. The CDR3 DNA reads TGTGCCAGCAGTTTCCTCCATGAGCAGTTCTTC.

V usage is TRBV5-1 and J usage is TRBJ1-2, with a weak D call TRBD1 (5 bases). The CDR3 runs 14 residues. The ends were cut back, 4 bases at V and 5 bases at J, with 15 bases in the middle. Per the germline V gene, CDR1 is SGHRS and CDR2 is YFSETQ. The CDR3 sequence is CASSPVQGGYGYTF. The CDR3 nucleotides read TGCGCCAGCAGCCCCGTCCAGGGCGGTTATGGCTACACCTTC.

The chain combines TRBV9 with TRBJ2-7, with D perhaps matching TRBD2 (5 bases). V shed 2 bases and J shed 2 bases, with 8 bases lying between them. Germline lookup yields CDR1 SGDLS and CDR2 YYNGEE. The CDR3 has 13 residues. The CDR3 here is CASSVGNPYEQYF. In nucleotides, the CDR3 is TGTGCCAGCAGCGTCGGGAACCCCTACGAGCAGTACTTC.

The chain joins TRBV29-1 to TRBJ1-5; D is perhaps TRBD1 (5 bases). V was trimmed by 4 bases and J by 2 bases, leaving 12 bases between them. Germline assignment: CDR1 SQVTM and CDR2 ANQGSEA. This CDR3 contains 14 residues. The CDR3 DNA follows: TGCAGCGTTGTCCAGGGTAATGGCAATCAGCCCCAGCATTTT. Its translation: CSVVQGNGNQPQHF.

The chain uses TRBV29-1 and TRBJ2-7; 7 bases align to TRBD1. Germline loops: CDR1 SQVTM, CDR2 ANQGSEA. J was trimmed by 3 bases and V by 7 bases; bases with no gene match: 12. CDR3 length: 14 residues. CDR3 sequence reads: CSAVGTAGGYEQYF. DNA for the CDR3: TGCAGCGCTGTGGGGACAGCTGGTGGCTACGAGCAGTACTTC.

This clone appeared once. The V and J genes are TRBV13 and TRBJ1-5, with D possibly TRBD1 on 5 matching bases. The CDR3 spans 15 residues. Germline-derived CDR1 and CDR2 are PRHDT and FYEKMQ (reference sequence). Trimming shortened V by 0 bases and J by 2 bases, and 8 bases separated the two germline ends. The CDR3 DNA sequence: TGTGCCAGCAGCTTAGGAAGGGGCGGCAATCAGCCCCAGCATTTT. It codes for CASSLGRGGNQPQHF. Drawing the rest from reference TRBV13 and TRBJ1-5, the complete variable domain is AAGVIQSPRHLIKEKRETATLKCYPIPRHDTVYWYQQGPGQDPQFLISFYEKMQSDKGSIPDRFSAQQFSDYHSELNMSSLELGDSALYFCASSLGRGGNQPQHFGDGTRLSIL.

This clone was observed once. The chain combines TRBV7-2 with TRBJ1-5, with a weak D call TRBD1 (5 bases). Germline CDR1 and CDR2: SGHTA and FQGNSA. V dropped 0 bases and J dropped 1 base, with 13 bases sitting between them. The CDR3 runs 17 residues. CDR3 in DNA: TGTGCCAGCAGCTTAGCCGGGGGGGGGTTCAGCAATCAGCCCCAGCATTTT. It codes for CASSLAGGGFSNQPQHF.

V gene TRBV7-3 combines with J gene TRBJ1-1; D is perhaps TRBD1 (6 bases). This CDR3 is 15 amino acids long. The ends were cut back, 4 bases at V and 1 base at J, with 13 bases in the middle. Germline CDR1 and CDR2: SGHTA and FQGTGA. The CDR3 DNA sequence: TGTGCCAGCAGCTCACAGGGTGGGGAGAACACTGAAGCTTTCTTT. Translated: CASSSQGGENTEAFF.

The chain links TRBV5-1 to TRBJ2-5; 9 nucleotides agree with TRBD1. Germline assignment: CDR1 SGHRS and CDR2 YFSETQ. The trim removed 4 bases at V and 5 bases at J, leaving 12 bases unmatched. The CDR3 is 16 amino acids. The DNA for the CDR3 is TGCGCCAGCAGCCGACTACAGGGGGCGCGAGGGGAGACCCAGTACTTC. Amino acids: CASSRLQGARGETQYF.

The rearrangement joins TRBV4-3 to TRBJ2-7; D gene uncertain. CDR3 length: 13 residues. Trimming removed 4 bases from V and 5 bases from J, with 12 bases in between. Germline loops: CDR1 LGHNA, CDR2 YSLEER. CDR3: CASSPGNQNEQYF. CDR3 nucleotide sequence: TGCGCCAGCAGCCCTGGCAACCAGAACGAGCAGTACTTC.

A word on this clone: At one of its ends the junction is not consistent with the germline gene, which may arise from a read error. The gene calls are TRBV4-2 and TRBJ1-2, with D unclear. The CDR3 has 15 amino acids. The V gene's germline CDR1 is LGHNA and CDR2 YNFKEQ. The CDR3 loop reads CASSQEAGVRYGYPF. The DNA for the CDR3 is TGTGCCAGCAGCCAAGAAGCCGGGGTAAGGTATGGCTACCCCTTC.